Listed here are 3 T cell receptor beta chains from one sample, sequenced in a study of CD8 T cells in ankylosing spondylitis. The antigens these receptors bind are not known. Study-wide points: A TCR beta motif made of about eight highly homologous variants seemed typical of ankylosing spondylitis blood.

MiXCR, run by TCRdb on the 5' RACE reads, gives a single entry per CDR3 protein. The table records approximately 540,000 distinct CDR3 sequences, 10% to 15% of them present only once. Material: blood, either unsorted or a sorted T cell fraction (not recorded which). The receptors come from a male donor with ankylosing spondylitis.

This clonotype was found a few times. V and J are TRBV5-5 and TRBJ2-3; D call uncertain. The CDR3 is made up of 13 amino acids. Germline CDR1 reads SGHKS; CDR2 reads YYEKEE (reference sequence). Trimming took 3 bases from V and 1 from J, leaving 6 bases between them. The CDR3 DNA sequence: TGTGCCAGCAGCTGGTGGGGCACAGATACGCAGTATTTT. It encodes CASSWWGTDTQYF.

The chain has TRBV15 and TRBJ2-7; the D gene is possibly TRBD2 (6 bases). The CDR3 sequence is 15 residues long. Germline CDR1 LNHNV, CDR2 YYDKDF (reference sequence). V was pared by 3 bases and J by 3 bases, with 15 bases between. The CDR3 loop reads CATSRAWEEVYEQYF. In DNA, the CDR3 is TGTGCCACCAGCAGGGCTTGGGAGGAGGTCTACGAGCAGTACTTC.

The chain has TRBV2 and TRBJ2-1, with D unresolved. The CDR3 runs to 14 residues. Per the germline V gene, CDR1 is SNHLY and CDR2 is FYNNEI. Trimming left V 7 bases short and J 0 bases short, with 10 bases between. CDR3 bases: TGTGCCAGCACGGAAAATGGCTCCTACAATGAGCAGTTCTTC. Amino acids: CASTENGSYNEQFF. The complete variable domain, with remaining parts taken from reference TRBV2 and TRBJ2-1, reads EPEVTQTPSHQVTQMGQEVILRCVPISNHLYFYWYRQILGQKVEFLVSFYNNEISEKSEIFDDQFSVERPDGSNFTLKIRSTKLEDSAMYFCASTENGSYNEQFFGPGTRLTVL.